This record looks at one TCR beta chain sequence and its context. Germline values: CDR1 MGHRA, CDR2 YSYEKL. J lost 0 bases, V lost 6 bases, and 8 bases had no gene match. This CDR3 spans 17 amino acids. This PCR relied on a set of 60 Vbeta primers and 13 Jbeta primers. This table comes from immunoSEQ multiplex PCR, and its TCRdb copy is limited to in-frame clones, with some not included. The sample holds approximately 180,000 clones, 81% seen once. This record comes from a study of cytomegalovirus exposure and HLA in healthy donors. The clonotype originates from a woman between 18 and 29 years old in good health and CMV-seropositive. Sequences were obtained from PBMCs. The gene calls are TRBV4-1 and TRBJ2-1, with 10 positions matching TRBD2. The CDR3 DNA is TGCGCCAGCAGGAGGCTAGCGGGGGAGGGCTCCTACAATGAGCAGTTCTTC. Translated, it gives CASRRLAGEGSYNEQFF.